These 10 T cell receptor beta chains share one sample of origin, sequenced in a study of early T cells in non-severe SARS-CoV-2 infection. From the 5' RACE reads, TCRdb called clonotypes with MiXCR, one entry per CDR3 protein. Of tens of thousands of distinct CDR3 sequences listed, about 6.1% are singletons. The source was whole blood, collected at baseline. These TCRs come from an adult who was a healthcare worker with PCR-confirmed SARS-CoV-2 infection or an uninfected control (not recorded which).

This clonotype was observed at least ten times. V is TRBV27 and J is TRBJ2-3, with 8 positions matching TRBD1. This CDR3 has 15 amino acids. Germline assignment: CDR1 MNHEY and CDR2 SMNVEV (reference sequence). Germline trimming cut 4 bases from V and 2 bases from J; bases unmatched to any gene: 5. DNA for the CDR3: TGTGCCAGCAGTTCCCGACAGGGGTACACAGATACGCAGTATTTT. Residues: CASSSRQGYTDTQYF.

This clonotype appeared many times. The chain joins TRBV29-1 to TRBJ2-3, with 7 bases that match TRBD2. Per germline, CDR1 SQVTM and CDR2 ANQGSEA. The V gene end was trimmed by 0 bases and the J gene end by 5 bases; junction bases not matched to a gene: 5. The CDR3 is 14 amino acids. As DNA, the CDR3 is TGCAGCGTTGAAGATCCCCGGGGGGAAGATACGCAGTATTTT. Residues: CSVEDPRGEDTQYF.

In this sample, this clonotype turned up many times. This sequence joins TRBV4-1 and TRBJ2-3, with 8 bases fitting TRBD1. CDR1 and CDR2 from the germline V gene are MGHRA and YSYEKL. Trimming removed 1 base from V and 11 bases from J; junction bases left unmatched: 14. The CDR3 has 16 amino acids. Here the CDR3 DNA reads TGCGCCAGCAGCCAAGTCGAGTTAACAGGGGGGCTTATGCAGTATTTT. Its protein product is CASSQVELTGGLMQYF.

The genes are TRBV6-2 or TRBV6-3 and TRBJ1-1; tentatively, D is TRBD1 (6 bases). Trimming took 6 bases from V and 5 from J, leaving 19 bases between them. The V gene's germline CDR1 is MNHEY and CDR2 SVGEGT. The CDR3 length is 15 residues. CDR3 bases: TGTGCCAGCAGAGGAACGACAGGAAGCGAGACTGAAGCTTTCTTT. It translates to CASRGTTGSETEAFF.

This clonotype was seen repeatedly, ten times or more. The CDR3 spells CATATDTQYF. DNA of the CDR3: TGTGCCACGGCGACAGATACGCAGTATTTT. V gene TRBV6-6 combines with J gene TRBJ2-3; no clear D gene. This CDR3 is built from 10 residues. Germline CDR1 and CDR2: MNHNY and SVGAGI (reference sequence). Trimming took 10 bases from V and 3 from J, leaving 5 bases between them.

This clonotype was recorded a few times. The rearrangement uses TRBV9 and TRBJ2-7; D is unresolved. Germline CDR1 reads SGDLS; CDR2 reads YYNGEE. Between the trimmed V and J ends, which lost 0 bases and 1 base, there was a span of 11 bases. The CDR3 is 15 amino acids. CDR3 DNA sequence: TGTGCCAGCAGCGTAGGATACGGCCCGTCCTACGAGCAGTACTTC. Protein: CASSVGYGPSYEQYF.

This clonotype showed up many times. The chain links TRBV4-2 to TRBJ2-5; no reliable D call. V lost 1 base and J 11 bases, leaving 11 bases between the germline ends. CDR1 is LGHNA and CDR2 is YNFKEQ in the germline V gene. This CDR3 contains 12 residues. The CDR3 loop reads CASSQVPPLQYF. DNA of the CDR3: TGTGCCAGCAGCCAAGTACCACCCCTGCAGTACTTC.

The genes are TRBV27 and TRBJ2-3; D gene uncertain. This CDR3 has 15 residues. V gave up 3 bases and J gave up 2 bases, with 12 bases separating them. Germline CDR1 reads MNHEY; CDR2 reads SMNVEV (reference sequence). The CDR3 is CASSFSADHTDTQYF. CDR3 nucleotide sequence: TGTGCCAGCAGTTTTTCGGCGGATCACACAGATACGCAGTATTTT.

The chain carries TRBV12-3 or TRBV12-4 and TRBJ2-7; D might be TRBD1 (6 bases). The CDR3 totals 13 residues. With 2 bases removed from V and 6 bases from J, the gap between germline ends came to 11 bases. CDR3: CASSLNRDTEQYF. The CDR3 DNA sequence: TGTGCCAGCAGTTTAAACAGGGATACCGAGCAGTACTTC.

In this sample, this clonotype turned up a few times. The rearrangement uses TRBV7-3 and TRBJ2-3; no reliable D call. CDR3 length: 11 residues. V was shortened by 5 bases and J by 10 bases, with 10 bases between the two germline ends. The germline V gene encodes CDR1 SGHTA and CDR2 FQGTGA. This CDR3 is CASSQAGAQYF. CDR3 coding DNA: TGTGCCAGCAGCCAAGCAGGTGCGCAGTATTTT.